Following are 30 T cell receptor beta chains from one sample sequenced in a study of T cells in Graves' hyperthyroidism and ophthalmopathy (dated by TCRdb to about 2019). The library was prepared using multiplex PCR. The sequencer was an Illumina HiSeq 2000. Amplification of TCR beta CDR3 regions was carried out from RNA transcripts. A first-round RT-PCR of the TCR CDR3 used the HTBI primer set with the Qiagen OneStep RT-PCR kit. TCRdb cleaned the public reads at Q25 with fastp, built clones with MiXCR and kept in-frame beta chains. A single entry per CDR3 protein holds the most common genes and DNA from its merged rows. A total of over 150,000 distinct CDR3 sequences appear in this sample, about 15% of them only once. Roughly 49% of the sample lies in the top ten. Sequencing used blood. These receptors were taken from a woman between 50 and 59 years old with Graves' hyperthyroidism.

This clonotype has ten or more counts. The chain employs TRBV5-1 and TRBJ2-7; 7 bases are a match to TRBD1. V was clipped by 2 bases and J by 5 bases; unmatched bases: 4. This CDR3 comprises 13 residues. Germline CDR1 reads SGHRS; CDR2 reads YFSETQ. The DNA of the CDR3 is TGCGCCAGCAGCTTTAGACAGGGCCACGAGCAGTACTTC. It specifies CASSFRQGHEQYF.

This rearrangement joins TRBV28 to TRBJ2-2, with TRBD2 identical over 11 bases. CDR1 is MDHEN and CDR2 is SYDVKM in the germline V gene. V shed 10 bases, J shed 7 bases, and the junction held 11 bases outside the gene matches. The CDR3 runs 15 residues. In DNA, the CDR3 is TGTGCCACCCTACTAGCGGGAGCTTCAGGCGGGGAGCTGTTTTTT. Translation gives CATLLAGASGGELFF.

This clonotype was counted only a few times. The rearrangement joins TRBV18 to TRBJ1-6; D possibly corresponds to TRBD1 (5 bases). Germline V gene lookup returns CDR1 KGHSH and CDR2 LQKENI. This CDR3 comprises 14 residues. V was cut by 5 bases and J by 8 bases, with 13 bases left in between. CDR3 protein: CASSTHLGDSPLHF. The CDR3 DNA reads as TGTGCCAGCTCAACACATTTAGGGGATTCACCCCTCCACTTT.

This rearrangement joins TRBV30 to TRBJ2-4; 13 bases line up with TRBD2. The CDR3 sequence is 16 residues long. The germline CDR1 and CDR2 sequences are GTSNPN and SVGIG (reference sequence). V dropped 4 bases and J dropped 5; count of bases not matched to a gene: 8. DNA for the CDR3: TGTGCCTGGACGCCGGGACTAGCGGGAAGGCAAAACATTCAGTACTTC. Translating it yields CAWTPGLAGRQNIQYF. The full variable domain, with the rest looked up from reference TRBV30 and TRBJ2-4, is SQTIHQWPATLVQPVGSPLSLECTVEGTSNPNLYWYRQAAGRGLQLLFYSVGIGQISSEVPQNLSASRPQDRQFILSSKKLLLSDSGFYLCAWTPGLAGRQNIQYFGAGTRLSVL.

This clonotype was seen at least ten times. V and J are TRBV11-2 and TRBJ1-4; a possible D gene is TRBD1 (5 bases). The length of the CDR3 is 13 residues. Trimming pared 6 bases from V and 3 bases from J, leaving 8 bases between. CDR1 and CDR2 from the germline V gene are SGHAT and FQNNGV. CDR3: CASSRQPNEKLFF. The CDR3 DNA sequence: TGTGCCAGCAGTCGACAGCCTAATGAAAAACTGTTTTTT.

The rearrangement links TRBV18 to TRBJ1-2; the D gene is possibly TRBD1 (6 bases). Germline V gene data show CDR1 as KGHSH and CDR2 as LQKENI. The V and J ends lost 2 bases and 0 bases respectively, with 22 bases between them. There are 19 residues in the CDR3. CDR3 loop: CASSPKTADSFTANYGYTF. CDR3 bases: TGTGCCAGCTCACCAAAAACGGCGGACAGCTTTACAGCTAACTATGGCTACACCTTC.

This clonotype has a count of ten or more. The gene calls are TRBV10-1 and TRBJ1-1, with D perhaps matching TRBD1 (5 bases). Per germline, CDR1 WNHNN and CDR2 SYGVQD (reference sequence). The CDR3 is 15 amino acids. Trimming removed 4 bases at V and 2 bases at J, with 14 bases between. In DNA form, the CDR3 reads TGCGCCAGCAGTGCCTGGGGGACCGAAAACACTGAAGCTTTCTTT. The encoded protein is CASSAWGTENTEAFF.

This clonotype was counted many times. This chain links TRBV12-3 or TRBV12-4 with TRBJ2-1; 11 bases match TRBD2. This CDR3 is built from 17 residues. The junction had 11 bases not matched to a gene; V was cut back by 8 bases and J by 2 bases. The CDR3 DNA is TGTGCCAGCGGCTACGGGACTAGCGGCCTCACCTACAATGAGCAGTTCTTC. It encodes CASGYGTSGLTYNEQFF.

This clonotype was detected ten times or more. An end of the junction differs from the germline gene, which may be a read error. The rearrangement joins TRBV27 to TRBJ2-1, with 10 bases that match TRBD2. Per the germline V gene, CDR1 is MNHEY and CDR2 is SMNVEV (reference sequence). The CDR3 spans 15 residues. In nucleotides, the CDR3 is TGTGCCAGCGGTTTTCTTGGAGGGCTAGCGGGAGATCAGTTCTTC. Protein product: CASGFLGGLAGDQFF.

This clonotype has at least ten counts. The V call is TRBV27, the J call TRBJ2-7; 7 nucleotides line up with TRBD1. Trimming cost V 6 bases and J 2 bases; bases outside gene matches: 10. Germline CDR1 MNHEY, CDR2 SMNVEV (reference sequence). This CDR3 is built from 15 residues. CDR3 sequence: CASRTDGGQTYEQYF. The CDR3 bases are TGTGCCAGCAGGACGGATGGGGGACAGACCTACGAGCAGTACTTC.

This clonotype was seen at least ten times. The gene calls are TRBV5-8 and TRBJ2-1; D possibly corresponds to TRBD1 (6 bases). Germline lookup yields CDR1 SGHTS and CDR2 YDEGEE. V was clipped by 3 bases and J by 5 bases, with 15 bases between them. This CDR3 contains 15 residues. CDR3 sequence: CASSSGHSANNEQFF. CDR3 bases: TGTGCCAGCAGCTCGGGACACTCGGCTAACAATGAGCAGTTCTTC.

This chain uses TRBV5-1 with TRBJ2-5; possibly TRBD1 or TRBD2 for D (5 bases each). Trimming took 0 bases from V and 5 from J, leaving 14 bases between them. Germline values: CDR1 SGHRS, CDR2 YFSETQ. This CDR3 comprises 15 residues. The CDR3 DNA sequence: TGCGCCAGCAGCTTGGACGGACAAGGGAGCGAGACCCAGTACTTC. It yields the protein CASSLDGQGSETQYF.

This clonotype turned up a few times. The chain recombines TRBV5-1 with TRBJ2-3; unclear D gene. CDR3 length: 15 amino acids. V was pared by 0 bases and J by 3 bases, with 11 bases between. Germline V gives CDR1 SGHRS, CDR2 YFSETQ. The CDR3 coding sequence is TGCGCCAGCAGCTTGGCCGTTGGGAAGACAGATACGCAGTATTTT. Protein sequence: CASSLAVGKTDTQYF.

This CDR3 reads CASSPGGRGESTGANVLTF. For the CDR3, the DNA is TGTGCCAGCAGCCCAGGGGGCAGGGGAGAATCCACTGGGGCCAACGTCCTGACTTTC. This chain joins TRBV12-3 or TRBV12-4 and TRBJ2-6, with 8 bases aligning to TRBD1. Trimming took 6 bases from V and 2 from J; bases not matched to a gene: 15. The CDR3 runs 19 residues.

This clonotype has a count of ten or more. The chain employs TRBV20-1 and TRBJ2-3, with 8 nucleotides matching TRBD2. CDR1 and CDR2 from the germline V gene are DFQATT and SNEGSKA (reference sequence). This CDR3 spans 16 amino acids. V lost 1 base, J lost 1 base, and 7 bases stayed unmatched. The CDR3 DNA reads TGCAGTGCTAGAGTTATTACTAGCGGAGGCACAGATACGCAGTATTTT. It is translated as CSARVITSGGTDTQYF.

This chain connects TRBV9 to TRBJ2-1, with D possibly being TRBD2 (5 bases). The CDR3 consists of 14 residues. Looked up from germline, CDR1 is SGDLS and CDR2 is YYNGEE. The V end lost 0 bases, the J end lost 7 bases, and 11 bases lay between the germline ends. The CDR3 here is CASSVAGWENEQFF. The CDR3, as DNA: TGTGCCAGCAGCGTAGCGGGATGGGAGAATGAGCAGTTCTTC.

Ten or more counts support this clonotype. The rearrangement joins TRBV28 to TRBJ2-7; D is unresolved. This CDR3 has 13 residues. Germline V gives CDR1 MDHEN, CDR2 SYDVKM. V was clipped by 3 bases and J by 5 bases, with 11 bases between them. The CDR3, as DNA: TGTGCCAGCAGTTTTCTTGTCCCCAACGAGCAGTACTTC. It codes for CASSFLVPNEQYF.

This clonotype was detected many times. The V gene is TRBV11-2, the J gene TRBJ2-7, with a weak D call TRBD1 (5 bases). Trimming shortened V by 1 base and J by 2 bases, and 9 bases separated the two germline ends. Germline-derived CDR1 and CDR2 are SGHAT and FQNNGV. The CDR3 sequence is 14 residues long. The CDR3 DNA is TGTGCCAGCAGCTTAGCCCAGGGCCCCTACGAGCAGTACTTC. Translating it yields CASSLAQGPYEQYF.

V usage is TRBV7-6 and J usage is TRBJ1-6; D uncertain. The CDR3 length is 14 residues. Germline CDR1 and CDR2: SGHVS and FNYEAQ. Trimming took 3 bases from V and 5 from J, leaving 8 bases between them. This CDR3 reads CASSLNSHNSPLHF. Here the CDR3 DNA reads TGTGCCAGCAGCTTGAACAGCCATAATTCACCCCTCCACTTT.

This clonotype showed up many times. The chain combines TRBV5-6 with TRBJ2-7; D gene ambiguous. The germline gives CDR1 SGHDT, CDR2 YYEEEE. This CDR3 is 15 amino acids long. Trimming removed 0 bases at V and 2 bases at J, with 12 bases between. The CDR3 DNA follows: TGTGCCAGCAGCTTGGGGCTACAGAGCACCTACGAGCAGTACTTC. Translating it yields CASSLGLQSTYEQYF.

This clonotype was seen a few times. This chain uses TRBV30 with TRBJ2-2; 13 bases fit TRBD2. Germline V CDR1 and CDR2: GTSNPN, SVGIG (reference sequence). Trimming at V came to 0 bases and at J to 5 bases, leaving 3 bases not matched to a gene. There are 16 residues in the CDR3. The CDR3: CAWSVLLAGGTGELFF. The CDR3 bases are TGTGCCTGGAGTGTATTACTAGCGGGAGGGACCGGGGAGCTGTTTTTT.

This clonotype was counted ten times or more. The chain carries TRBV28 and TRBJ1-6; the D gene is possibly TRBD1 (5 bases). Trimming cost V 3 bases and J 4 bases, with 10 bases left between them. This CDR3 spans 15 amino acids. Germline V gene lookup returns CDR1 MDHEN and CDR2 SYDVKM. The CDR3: CASSLGGAYNSPLHF. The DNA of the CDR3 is TGTGCCAGCAGTTTGGGGGGAGCTTATAATTCACCCCTCCACTTT.

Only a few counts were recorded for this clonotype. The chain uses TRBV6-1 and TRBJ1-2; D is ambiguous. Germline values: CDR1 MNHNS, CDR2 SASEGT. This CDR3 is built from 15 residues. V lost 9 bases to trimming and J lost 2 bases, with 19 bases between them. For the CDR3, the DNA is TGTGCCAGTGTGGATACGGGGTCGGTGAACTATGGCTACACCTTC. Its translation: CASVDTGSVNYGYTF.

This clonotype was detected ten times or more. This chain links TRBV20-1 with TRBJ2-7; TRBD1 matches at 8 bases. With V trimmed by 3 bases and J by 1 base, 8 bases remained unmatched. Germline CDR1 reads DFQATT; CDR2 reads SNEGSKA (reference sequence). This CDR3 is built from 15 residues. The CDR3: CSASNRQGASYEQYF. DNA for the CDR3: TGCAGTGCTAGTAACCGCCAGGGGGCTTCCTACGAGCAGTACTTC.

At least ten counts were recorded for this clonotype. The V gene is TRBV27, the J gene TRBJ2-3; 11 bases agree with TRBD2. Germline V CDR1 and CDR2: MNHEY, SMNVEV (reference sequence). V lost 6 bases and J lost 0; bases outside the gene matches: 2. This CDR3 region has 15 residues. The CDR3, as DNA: TGTGCCAGCAGACTAGCGGGAGTTAGCACAGATACGCAGTATTTT. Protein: CASRLAGVSTDTQYF.

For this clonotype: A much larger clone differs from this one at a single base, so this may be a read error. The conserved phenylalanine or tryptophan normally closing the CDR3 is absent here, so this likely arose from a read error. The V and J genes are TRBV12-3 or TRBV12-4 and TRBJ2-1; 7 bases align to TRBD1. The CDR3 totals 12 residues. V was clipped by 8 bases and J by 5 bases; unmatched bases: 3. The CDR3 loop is CASQRGHNEQFS. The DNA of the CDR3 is TGTGCCAGCCAAAGGGGGCACAATGAGCAGTTCTCC.

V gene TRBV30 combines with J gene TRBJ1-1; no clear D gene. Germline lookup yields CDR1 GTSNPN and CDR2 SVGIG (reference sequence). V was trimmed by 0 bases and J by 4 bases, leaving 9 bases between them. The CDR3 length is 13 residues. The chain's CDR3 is CAWSVLGPTEAFF. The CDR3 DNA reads TGTGCCTGGAGTGTGTTAGGGCCCACTGAAGCTTTCTTT.

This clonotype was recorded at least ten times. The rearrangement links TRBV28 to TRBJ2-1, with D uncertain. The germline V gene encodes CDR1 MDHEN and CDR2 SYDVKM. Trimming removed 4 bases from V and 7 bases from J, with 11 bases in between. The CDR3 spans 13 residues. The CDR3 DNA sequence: TGTGCCAGCAGTTGGACCAGCCTGAATGAGCAGTTCTTC. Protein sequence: CASSWTSLNEQFF.

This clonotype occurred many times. The CDR3 DNA is TGTGCCAGCACCCGCCCGGGACATAATGCGGACACTGAAGCTTTCTTT. Its translation: CASTRPGHNADTEAFF. The V call is TRBV6-1, the J call TRBJ1-1, with a weak D call TRBD1 (6 bases). There are 16 residues in the CDR3. Germline values: CDR1 MNHNS, CDR2 SASEGT. Trimming cost V 7 bases and J 3 bases, with 21 bases left between them.

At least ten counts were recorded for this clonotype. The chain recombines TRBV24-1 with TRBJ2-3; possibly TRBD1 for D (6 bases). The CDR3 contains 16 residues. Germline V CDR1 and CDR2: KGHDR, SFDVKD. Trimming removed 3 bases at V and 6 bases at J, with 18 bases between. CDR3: CATSDPGGRERDTQYF. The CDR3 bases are TGTGCCACCAGTGATCCTGGGGGCCGCGAGCGGGATACGCAGTATTTT.